This TCR beta chain is drawn from a study of Graves' ophthalmopathy and Graves' hyperthyroidism. For repertoire sequencing, the TCR beta CDR3 regions were amplified from RNA transcripts. RT-PCR was first run with HTBI primers, then multiplex PCR in a second round. TCRdb called the multiplex PCR reads again in MiXCR, with one record for every CDR3 protein. The sample contains 35,000 to 45,000 distinct CDR3 sequences, 45% to 55% of which appear only once. Clinical symptoms, serum thyroxine, TRAb, thyroid ultrasound and orbital computed tomography were relied on for diagnosis. Only one count was recorded for this clonotype. The CDR3 has 15 residues. Trimming removed 3 bases at V and 0 bases at J, with 14 bases between. Germline values: CDR1 SQVTM, CDR2 ANQGSEA.

The genes are TRBV29-1 and TRBJ1-1, with D possibly TRBD1 on 6 matching bases. The sequence came from an adult woman with stable Graves' hyperthyroidism. The sequenced sample was peripheral blood. The CDR3 sequence is CSVEETGNMNTEAFF. The CDR3 region has the DNA TGCAGCGTTGAGGAGACAGGAAACATGAACACTGAAGCTTTCTTT.